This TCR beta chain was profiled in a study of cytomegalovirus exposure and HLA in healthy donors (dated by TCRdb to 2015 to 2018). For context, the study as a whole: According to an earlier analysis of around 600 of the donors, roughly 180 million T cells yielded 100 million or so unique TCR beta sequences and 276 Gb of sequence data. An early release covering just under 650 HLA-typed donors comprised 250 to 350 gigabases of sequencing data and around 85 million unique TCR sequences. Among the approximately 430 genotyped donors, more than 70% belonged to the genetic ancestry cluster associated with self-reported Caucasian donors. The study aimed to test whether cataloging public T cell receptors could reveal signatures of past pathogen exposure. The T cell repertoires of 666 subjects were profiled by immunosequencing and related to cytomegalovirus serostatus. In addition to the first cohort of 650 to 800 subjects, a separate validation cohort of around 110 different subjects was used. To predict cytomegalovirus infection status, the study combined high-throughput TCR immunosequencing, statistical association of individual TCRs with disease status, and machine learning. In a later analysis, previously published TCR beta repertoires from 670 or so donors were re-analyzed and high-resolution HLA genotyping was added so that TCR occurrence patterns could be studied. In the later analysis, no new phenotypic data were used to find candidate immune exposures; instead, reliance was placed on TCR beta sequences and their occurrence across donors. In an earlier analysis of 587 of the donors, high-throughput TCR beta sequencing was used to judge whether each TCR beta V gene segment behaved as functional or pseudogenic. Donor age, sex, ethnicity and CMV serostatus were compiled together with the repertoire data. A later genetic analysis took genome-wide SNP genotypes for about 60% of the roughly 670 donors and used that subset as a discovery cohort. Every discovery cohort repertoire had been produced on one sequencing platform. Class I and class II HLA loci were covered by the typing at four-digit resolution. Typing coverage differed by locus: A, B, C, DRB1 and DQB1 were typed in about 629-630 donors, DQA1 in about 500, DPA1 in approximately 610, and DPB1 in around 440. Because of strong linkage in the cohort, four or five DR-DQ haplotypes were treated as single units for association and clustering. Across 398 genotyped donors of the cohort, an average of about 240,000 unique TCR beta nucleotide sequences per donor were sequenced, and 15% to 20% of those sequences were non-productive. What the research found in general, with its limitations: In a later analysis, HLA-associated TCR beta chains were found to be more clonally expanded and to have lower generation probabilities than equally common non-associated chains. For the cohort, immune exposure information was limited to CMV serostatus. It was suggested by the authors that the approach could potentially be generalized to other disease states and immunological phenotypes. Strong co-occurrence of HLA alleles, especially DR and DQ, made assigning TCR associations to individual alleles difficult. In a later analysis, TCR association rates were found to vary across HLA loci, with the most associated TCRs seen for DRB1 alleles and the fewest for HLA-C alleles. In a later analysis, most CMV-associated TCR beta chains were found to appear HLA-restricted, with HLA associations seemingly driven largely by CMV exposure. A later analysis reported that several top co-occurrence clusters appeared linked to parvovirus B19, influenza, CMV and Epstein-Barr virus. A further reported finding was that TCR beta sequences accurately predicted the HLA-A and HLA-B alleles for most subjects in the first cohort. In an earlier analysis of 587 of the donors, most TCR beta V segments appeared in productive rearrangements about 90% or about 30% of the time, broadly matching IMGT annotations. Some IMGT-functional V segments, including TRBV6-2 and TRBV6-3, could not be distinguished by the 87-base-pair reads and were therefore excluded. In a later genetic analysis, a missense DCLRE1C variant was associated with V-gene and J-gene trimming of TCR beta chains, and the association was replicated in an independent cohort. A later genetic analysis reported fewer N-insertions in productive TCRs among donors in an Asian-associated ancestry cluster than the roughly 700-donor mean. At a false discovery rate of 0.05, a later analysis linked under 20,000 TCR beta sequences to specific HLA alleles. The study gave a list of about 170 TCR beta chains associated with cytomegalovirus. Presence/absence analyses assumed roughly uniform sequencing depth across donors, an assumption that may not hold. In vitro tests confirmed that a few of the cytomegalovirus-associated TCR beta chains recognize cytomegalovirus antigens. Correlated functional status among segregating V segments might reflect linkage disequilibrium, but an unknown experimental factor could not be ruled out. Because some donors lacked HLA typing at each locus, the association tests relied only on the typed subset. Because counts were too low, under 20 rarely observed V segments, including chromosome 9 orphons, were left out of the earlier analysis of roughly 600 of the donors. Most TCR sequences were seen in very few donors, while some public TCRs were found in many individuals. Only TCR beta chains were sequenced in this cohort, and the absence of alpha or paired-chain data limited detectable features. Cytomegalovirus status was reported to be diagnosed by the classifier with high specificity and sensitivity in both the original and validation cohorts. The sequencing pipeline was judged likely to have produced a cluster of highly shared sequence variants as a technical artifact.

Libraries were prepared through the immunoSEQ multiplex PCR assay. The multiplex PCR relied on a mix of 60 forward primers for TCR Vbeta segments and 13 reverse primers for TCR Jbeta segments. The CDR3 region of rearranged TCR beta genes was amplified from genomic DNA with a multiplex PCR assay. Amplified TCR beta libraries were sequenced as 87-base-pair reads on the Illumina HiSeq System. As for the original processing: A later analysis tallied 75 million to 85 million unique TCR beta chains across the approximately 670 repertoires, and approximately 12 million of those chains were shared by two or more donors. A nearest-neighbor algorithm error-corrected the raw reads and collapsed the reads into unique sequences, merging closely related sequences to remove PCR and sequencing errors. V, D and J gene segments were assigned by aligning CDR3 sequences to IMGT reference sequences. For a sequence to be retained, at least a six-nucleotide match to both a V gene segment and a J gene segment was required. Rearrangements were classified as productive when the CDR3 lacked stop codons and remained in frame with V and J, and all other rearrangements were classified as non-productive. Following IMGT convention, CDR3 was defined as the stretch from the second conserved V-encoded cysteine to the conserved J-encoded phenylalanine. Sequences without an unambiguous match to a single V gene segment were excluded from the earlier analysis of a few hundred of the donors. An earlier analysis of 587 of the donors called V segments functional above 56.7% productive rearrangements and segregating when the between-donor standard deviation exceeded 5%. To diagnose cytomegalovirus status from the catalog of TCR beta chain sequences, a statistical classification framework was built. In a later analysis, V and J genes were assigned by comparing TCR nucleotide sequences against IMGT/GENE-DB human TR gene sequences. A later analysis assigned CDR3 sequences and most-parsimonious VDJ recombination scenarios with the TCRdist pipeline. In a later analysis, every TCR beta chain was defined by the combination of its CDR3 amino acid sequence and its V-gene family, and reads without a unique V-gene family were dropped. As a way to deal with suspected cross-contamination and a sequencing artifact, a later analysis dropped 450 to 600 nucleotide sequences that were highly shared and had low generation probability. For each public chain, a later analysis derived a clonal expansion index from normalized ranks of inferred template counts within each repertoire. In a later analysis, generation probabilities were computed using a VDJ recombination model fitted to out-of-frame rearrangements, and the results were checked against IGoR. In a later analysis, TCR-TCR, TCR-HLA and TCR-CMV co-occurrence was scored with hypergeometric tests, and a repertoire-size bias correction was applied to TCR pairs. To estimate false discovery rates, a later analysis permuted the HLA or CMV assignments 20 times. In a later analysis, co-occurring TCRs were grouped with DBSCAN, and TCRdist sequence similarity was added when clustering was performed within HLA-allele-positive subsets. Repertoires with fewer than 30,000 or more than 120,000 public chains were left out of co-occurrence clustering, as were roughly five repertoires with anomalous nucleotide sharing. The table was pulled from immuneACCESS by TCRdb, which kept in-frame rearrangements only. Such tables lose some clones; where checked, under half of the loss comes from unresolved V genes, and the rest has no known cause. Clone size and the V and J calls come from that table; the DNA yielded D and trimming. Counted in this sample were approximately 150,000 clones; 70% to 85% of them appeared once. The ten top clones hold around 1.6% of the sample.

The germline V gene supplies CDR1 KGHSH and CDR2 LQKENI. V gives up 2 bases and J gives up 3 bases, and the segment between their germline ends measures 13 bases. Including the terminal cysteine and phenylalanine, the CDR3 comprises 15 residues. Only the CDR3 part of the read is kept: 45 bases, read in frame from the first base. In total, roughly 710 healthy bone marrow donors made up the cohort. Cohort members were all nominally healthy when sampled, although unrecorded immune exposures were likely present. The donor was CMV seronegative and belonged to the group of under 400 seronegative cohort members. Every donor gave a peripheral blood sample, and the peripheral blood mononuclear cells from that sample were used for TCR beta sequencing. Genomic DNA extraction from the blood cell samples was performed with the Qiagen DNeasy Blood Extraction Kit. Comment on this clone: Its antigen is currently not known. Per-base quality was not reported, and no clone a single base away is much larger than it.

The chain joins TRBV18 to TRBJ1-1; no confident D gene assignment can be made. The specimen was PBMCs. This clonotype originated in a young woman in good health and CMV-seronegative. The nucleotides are TGTGCCAGCTCACCAAATCCGGTACGGTACACTGAAGCTTTCTTT. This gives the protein CASSPNPVRYTEAFF.